These 24 T cell receptor beta chains were sequenced from one sample in a study of shared clonotypes between healthy human individuals. The repertoire was sequenced with immunoSEQ multiplex PCR; TCRdb's copy has only in-frame clones and lacks some. The sample consists of approximately 2,000,000 clones, around 95% of them appearing once. CD45RO-negative cells were positively selected for CCR7, leaving out terminally differentiated effector memory CD45RA+ cells. Sample: naive CD8+ T cells from PBMCs. These receptors came from a man between 18 and 29 years old in good health. Some clones in this sample may be carry-over from other donors' samples.

V gene TRBV5-6 combines with J gene TRBJ2-4; D uncertain. Germline V gives CDR1 SGHDT, CDR2 YYEEEE. The CDR3 covers 11 residues. Trimming took 5 bases from V and 10 from J, leaving 10 bases between them. This CDR3 is CASSDSSIQYF. The CDR3 DNA is TGTGCCAGCAGTGACTCAAGTATTCAGTACTTC.

CDR3 nucleotides: TGCAGCGTTGAAGATGGTAGGGGTTCTGCCGCCGGGGAGCTGTTTTTT. This codes for CSVEDGRGSAAGELFF. The J gene is TRBJ2-2, the V gene TRBV29-1; maybe TRBD1 (5 bases). CDR3 length: 16 residues. Trimming cost V 0 bases and J 6 bases, with 17 bases left between them. From germline, CDR1 is SQVTM and CDR2 ANQGSEA.

Here the CDR3 reads CASSSPDRVGNEQFF. DNA of the CDR3: TGTGCCAGCAGTTCCCCCGACAGGGTCGGCAATGAGCAGTTCTTC. The chain is built from TRBV28 and TRBJ2-1, with 7 bases identical to TRBD1. The J segment lost 6 bases and the V segment lost 4 bases, leaving 9 bases of the junction unmatched. The V gene's germline CDR1 is MDHEN and CDR2 SYDVKM. The CDR3 runs 15 residues.

The genes are TRBV7-9 and TRBJ1-2, with 11 bases aligning to TRBD1. V shed 1 base and J 5 bases; nucleotides not matched to a gene: 6. Germline V gene sequence: CDR1 SEHNR, CDR2 FQNEAQ (reference sequence). This CDR3 has 16 residues. The CDR3 spells CASSLEGQGAWYGYTF. CDR3 in DNA: TGTGCCAGCAGCTTAGAAGGACAGGGGGCTTGGTATGGCTACACCTTC.

The chain joins TRBV10-3 to TRBJ1-1, with D possibly being TRBD1 (5 bases). Trimming left V 0 bases short and J 3 bases short, with 23 bases between. The CDR3 covers 19 residues. CDR1 and CDR2 from the germline V gene are ENHRY and SYGVKD. For the CDR3, the DNA is TGTGCCATCAGTGAGTCGATGCCAAGGGGCAGTGGGGCAGACACTGAAGCTTTCTTT. It specifies CAISESMPRGSGADTEAFF.

This chain connects TRBV11-2 to TRBJ2-5, with D tentatively TRBD2 (6 bases). Germline V CDR1 and CDR2: SGHAT, FQNNGV. The CDR3 totals 15 residues. V was clipped by 5 bases and J by 4 bases, with 17 bases between them. The CDR3: CASSTDPAGLETQYF. The CDR3 DNA is TGTGCCAGCAGCACCGACCCCGCGGGGTTAGAGACCCAGTACTTC. Using reference TRBV11-2 and TRBJ2-5 for the parts outside the CDR3, the full variable domain is EAGVAQSPRYKIIEKRQSVAFWCNPISGHATLYWYQQILGQGPKLLIQFQNNGVVDDSQLPKDRFSAERLKGVDSTLKIQPAKLEDSAVYLCASSTDPAGLETQYFGPGTRLLVL.

V and J are TRBV6-6 and TRBJ2-7; the D is unclear. The CDR3 has 13 amino acids. Trimming took 8 bases from V and 2 from J, leaving 13 bases between them. From germline, CDR1 is MNHNY and CDR2 SVGAGI (reference sequence). CDR3 DNA: TGTGCCAGCTTAGCTAAGTTAACCTACGAGCAGTACTTC. This gives the protein CASLAKLTYEQYF.

The chain is built from TRBV10-3 and TRBJ2-1; 15 nucleotides agree with TRBD2. Trimming at V came to 8 bases and at J to 6 bases, leaving 5 bases not matched to a gene. Germline V lookup: CDR1 ENHRY, CDR2 SYGVKD. The CDR3 has 15 amino acids. The CDR3 loop is CAIRRTSGGGNEQFF. The CDR3, as DNA: TGTGCCATCCGCCGGACTAGCGGGGGGGGCAATGAGCAGTTCTTC.

V usage is TRBV2 and J usage is TRBJ2-4; TRBD2 agrees at 7 bases. The length of the CDR3 is 13 residues. Losses at the gene ends were 8 bases for V and 4 bases for J; bases not matched to a gene: 5. CDR1 is SNHLY, CDR2 FYNNEI, per germline. CDR3 amino acids: CASWQRDKNIQYF. The CDR3 DNA reads as TGTGCCAGCTGGCAGCGGGATAAAAACATTCAGTACTTC.

This clone occurred once. V and J are TRBV27 and TRBJ2-3; D is possibly TRBD1 (5 bases). Germline lookup yields CDR1 MNHEY and CDR2 SMNVEV (reference sequence). V was clipped by 5 bases and J by 4 bases, with 10 bases between them. This CDR3 is built from 13 residues. This chain's CDR3 is CASSARTPDTQYF. In DNA, the CDR3 is TGTGCCAGCAGTGCCAGGACACCAGATACGCAGTATTTT.

The chain uses TRBV27 and TRBJ2-7; tentative D call: TRBD2 (5 bases). Looked up from germline, CDR1 is MNHEY and CDR2 is SMNVEV (reference sequence). This CDR3 has 16 residues. Trimming left V 3 bases short and J 4 bases short, with 19 bases between. The CDR3 DNA is TGTGCCAGCAGTTTCGCAGGCCCGCTTTCGGGGTACGAGCAGTACTTC. Translation: CASSFAGPLSGYEQYF.

This clone was counted between two and nine times. J is TRBJ1-1 and V is TRBV4-1, with D perhaps TRBD1 (6 bases). Germline V gene data show CDR1 as MGHRA and CDR2 as YSYEKL. The CDR3 is 15 amino acids. V was cut by 1 base and J by 4 bases, with 13 bases left in between. The CDR3 loop is CASSQGYQGLTEAFF. CDR3 bases: TGCGCCAGCAGCCAAGGTTATCAGGGGCTCACTGAAGCTTTCTTT.

The rearrangement joins TRBV27 to TRBJ1-5; D is uncertain. Germline V CDR1 and CDR2: MNHEY, SMNVEV (reference sequence). This CDR3 has 14 amino acids. Trimming took 1 base from V and 6 from J, leaving 10 bases between them. The CDR3 bases are TGTGCCAGCAGTTTATTGGGTAACGGTCAGCCCCAGCATTTT. Its translation is CASSLLGNGQPQHF.

This chain links TRBV27 with TRBJ2-7; no clear D gene. V was clipped by 5 bases and J by 3 bases, with 14 bases between them. The CDR3 totals 14 residues. The V gene's germline CDR1 is MNHEY and CDR2 SMNVEV (reference sequence). CDR3 nucleotides: TGTGCCAGCAGTCTTGGACGAAAAGGCTACGAGCAGTACTTC. The encoded protein is CASSLGRKGYEQYF.

CDR3 coding DNA: TGTGCCAGCAGTTTATCGGACAGGGTCAATGAGCAGTTCTTC. Protein product: CASSLSDRVNEQFF. The chain recombines TRBV28 with TRBJ2-1; 8 nucleotides line up with TRBD1. The trim removed 1 base at V and 6 bases at J, leaving 2 bases unmatched. This CDR3 has 14 amino acids. The germline V gene encodes CDR1 MDHEN and CDR2 SYDVKM.

This clone has only one observation. The chain links TRBV10-3 to TRBJ2-7, with TRBD2 as a possible D gene (6 bases). Trimming took off 0 bases at V and 5 bases at J, with 17 bases between the two ends. Germline V gene data show CDR1 as ENHRY and CDR2 as SYGVKD. This CDR3 is built from 16 residues. The CDR3 bases are TGTGCCATCAGTGAGTCGGGTTTGAGAGGGGAGGACGAGCAGTACTTC. Encoded protein: CAISESGLRGEDEQYF.

This chain joins TRBV7-8 and TRBJ2-1; tentatively, D is TRBD2 (7 bases). CDR1 and CDR2 from the germline V gene are SGHVS and FQNEAQ. The CDR3 has 14 residues. V lost 4 bases and J 15 bases, leaving 22 bases between the germline ends. The CDR3 bases are TGTGCCAGCAGCTCCCACAGGGCGGCGGGAGATAGGTTCTTC. It translates to CASSSHRAAGDRFF.

The chain links TRBV4-3 to TRBJ2-3, with a possible D match to TRBD1 (6 bases). V lost 0 bases and J 4 bases, leaving 11 bases between the germline ends. Germline CDR1 reads LGHNA; CDR2 reads YSLEER. The CDR3 extends over 15 amino acids. CDR3 DNA sequence: TGCGCCAGCAGCCAAGACCCCCAGGGGCCAGATACGCAGTATTTT. It is translated as CASSQDPQGPDTQYF.

The chain couples TRBV7-9 to TRBJ1-1; 8 bases agree with TRBD1. Germline CDR1 and CDR2: SEHNR and FQNEAQ (reference sequence). The V and J ends lost 5 bases and 5 bases, in that order; junction bases with no gene match: 7. The CDR3 has 14 amino acids. CDR3 sequence: CASSDRTGWTEAFF. The CDR3 DNA reads TGTGCCAGCAGCGATAGGACAGGGTGGACTGAAGCTTTCTTT.

The gene calls are TRBV4-3 and TRBJ2-2; no clear D. There are 14 residues in the CDR3. V was trimmed by 0 bases and J by 7 bases, leaving 9 bases between them. Germline assignment: CDR1 LGHNA and CDR2 YSLEER. In nucleotides, the CDR3 is TGCGCCAGCAGCCAAGATCGACAAGACGGGGAGCTGTTTTTT. This translates into CASSQDRQDGELFF.

This chain uses TRBV4-1 with TRBJ1-2; D is unclear. The CDR3 runs to 14 residues. Germline loops: CDR1 MGHRA, CDR2 YSYEKL. V shed 0 bases and J shed 4 bases, with 9 bases lying between them. The CDR3 coding sequence is TGCGCCAGCAGCCAAGATTCAGGTTTCTATGGCTACACCTTC. It translates to CASSQDSGFYGYTF.

With regard to this clone: The sample holds other DNA sequences that translate to the same CDR3. The J gene is TRBJ2-7, the V gene TRBV27; 8 nucleotides agree with TRBD1. The CDR3 spans 14 residues. J was trimmed by 0 bases and V by 5 bases; bases with no gene match: 3. Germline V gene lookup returns CDR1 MNHEY and CDR2 SMNVEV (reference sequence). The CDR3 loop reads CASSPDRGSYEQYF. DNA of the CDR3: TGTGCCAGCAGTCCCGACAGGGGCTCCTACGAGCAGTACTTC.

The chain couples TRBV10-3 to TRBJ2-5; D is unclear. Germline assignment: CDR1 ENHRY and CDR2 SYGVKD. The V end was cut by 3 bases, the J end by 3 bases, with 8 bases between. The CDR3 has 13 amino acids. The CDR3 spells CAISDREEETQYF. CDR3 nucleotide sequence: TGTGCCATCAGTGACAGAGAAGAAGAGACCCAGTACTTC.

V is TRBV7-9 and J is TRBJ2-1; 8 nucleotides match TRBD1. Germline V gene data show CDR1 as SEHNR and CDR2 as FQNEAQ (reference sequence). The V segment lost 2 bases and the J segment 6 bases; nucleotides outside the gene matches: 6. The CDR3 sequence is 15 residues long. In nucleotides, the CDR3 is TGTGCCAGCAGCTTAAGAGCAGGGGGCCTCAATGAGCAGTTCTTC. Protein sequence: CASSLRAGGLNEQFF.